These 4 T cell receptor beta chains originate from one sample sequenced in a study of T cell responses to AZD1222 COVID-19 vaccine. TCRdb's copy holds only in-frame clones and misses some; the assay was immunoSEQ multiplex PCR. The sample includes about 100,000 clones, 92% of them seen just once. The sequences come from peripheral blood, collected on day 0 of AZD1222 vaccination. Source of these receptors: an adult in good health.

This clone was seen just once. This chain links TRBV19 with TRBJ1-4; 7 nucleotides align to TRBD1. V dropped 5 bases and J dropped 4; count of bases not matched to a gene: 7. Germline CDR1 reads LNHDA; CDR2 reads SQIVND (reference sequence). The CDR3 totals 15 residues. CDR3 protein: CASSPRGQVNEKLFF. The DNA of the CDR3 is TGTGCCAGTAGTCCTCGAGGACAGGTTAATGAAAAACTGTTTTTT.

The V call is TRBV7-2, the J call TRBJ1-4; weak D call: TRBD1 (5 bases). This CDR3 spans 12 amino acids. Germline CDR1 reads SGHTA; CDR2 reads FQGNSA. V shed 2 bases and J shed 10 bases, with 8 bases lying between them. The CDR3 sequence is CASSLSGVKLFF. The CDR3 DNA reads TGTGCCAGCAGCTTATCGGGGGTAAAACTGTTTTTT.

The gene calls are TRBV18 and TRBJ1-6, with 8 nucleotides matching TRBD1. This CDR3 region has 14 residues. The V gene end was trimmed by 5 bases and the J gene end by 7 bases; junction bases not matched to a gene: 4. Germline V gene lookup returns CDR1 KGHSH and CDR2 LQKENI. DNA of the CDR3: TGTGCCAGCTCAGAGGACAGGGTAAATTCACCCCTCCACTTT. Amino acids: CASSEDRVNSPLHF.

This clone was recorded only once. This chain connects TRBV7-8 to TRBJ2-5, with D maybe TRBD1 (6 bases). Trimming took 3 bases from V and 3 from J, leaving 26 bases between them. Per the germline V gene, CDR1 is SGHVS and CDR2 is FQNEAQ. This CDR3 has 19 amino acids. CDR3 in amino acids: CASSFIYGTGPEVKETQYF. CDR3 DNA sequence: TGTGCCAGCAGCTTTATTTACGGAACAGGGCCAGAGGTAAAAGAGACCCAGTACTTC.